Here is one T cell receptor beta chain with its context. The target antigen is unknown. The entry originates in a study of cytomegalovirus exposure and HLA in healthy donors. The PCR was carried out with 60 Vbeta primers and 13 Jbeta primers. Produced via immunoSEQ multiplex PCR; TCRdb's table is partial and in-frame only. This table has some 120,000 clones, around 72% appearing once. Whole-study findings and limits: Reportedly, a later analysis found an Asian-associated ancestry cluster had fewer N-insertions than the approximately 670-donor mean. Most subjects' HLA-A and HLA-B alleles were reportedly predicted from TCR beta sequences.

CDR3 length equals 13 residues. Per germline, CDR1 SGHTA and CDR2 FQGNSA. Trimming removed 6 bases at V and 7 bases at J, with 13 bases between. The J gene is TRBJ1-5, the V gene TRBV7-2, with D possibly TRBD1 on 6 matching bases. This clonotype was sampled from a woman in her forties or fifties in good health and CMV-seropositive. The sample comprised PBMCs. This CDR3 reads CASSQQGRQPQHF. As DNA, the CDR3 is TGTGCCAGCAGTCAACAGGGCAGGCAGCCCCAGCATTTT. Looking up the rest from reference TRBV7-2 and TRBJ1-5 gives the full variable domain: GAGVSQSPSNKVTEKGKDVELRCDPISGHTALYWYRQSLGQGLEFLIYFQGNSAPDKSGLPSDRFSAERTGGSVSTLTIQRTQQEDSAVYLCASSQQGRQPQHFGDGTRLSIL.